This TCR beta chain appears in the sequencing data of a study of identical twins. Overall study results and limits: Insertion counts were lower in abundant cord blood beta clonotypes, a trend that memory repertoires did not show. It was out-of-frame TCR alpha sharing in monozygotic twins that models underestimated.

This clonotype was detected many times. Its antigen is as yet unknown. One entry per CDR3 protein, called by TCRdb with MiXCR from the 5' RACE reads. The table lists roughly 350,000 distinct CDR3 sequences, roughly 9% of them singletons. The V end lost 1 base, the J end lost 5 bases, and 24 bases lay between the germline ends. Germline V lookup: CDR1 SEHNR, CDR2 FQNEAQ (reference sequence). The CDR3 spans 19 residues. Only healthy Caucasians were included as donors. Material for sequencing was naive T cells sorted from blood. This TCR was sampled from a woman in her fifties or sixties in good health. The rearrangement uses TRBV7-9 and TRBJ2-1; TRBD2 is a possible D gene (6 bases). CDR3 nucleotide sequence: TGTGCCAGCAGCTTAGGATTCGAGGAGGGTCCGGACTTAGACAATGAGCAGTTCTTC. Encoded protein: CASSLGFEEGPDLDNEQFF.